Shown below are 23 T cell receptor beta chains from a single sample sequenced in a study of CD8+ T cells in alopecia areata. Collected material from alopecia areata patients comprised lesional scalp punch biopsies and peripheral blood. Following RNA extraction, reverse transcription yielded cDNA that acted as the sequencing template. Sequencing was performed with immunoSEQ multiplex PCR; in TCRdb, only in-frame clones are kept and a portion is missing. This table holds more than 10,000 clones, approximately 58% found once. The sequencing here drew on skin, taken at week 0. The receptors derive from a human donor with alopecia areata.

In regard to this clone: Its ends do not fully match the called genes, so a read error is possible. The chain combines TRBV29-1 with TRBJ2-7; unclear D gene. The CDR3 covers 12 residues. Germline-derived CDR1 and CDR2 are SQVTM and ANQGSEA. The CDR3 DNA is TGCAGCGTTCAAGAAAGCTCCTACGAGCAGTACTTC. Translating it yields CSVQESSYEQYF.

The gene calls are TRBV6-1 and TRBJ2-4; weak D call: TRBD1 (6 bases). Germline CDR1 reads MNHNS; CDR2 reads SASEGT. The length of the CDR3 is 16 residues. The V end was cut by 4 bases, the J end by 8 bases, with 21 bases between. CDR3 in DNA: TGTGCCAGCAGTGTAGGTACAGTCCCCAGGACAGACATTCAGTACTTC. Protein sequence: CASSVGTVPRTDIQYF.

This chain connects TRBV7-9 to TRBJ2-1, with TRBD2 identical over 11 bases. This CDR3 has 17 amino acids. Germline CDR1 and CDR2: SEHNR and FQNEAQ (reference sequence). After removal of 6 bases from V and 7 bases from J, the junction contained 14 bases not matched to a gene. DNA for the CDR3: TGTGCCAGCAGGCCCTCCGTGACTAGCGGGACTGGGAATGAGCAGTTCTTC. Its protein is CASRPSVTSGTGNEQFF.

There are a few counts of this clone. This chain joins TRBV5-1 and TRBJ2-3; D is unresolved. V was shortened by 0 bases and J by 1 base, with 12 bases between the two germline ends. The CDR3 loop spans 16 amino acids. From germline, CDR1 is SGHRS and CDR2 YFSETQ. The CDR3 sequence: CASSLEVFQGTDTQYF. The CDR3 DNA reads TGCGCCAGCAGCTTGGAGGTGTTTCAAGGCACAGATACGCAGTATTTT.

V and J are TRBV5-5 and TRBJ2-7; weak D call: TRBD2 (5 bases). The germline V gene encodes CDR1 SGHKS and CDR2 YYEKEE (reference sequence). CDR3 length equals 14 residues. Deletions cut 4 bases from V and 3 bases from J, with 14 bases between. The CDR3 DNA is TGTGCCAGCAGCCTCACACTAGTTATCTACGAGCAGTACTTC. This codes for CASSLTLVIYEQYF.

This clone was counted a single time. The chain has TRBV6-5 and TRBJ1-3; D gene ambiguous. This CDR3 region has 13 residues. V was clipped by 7 bases and J by 7 bases, with 14 bases between them. Germline V lookup: CDR1 MNHEY, CDR2 SVGAGI. This CDR3 is CASIGAGGNTIYF. CDR3 DNA sequence: TGTGCCAGCATAGGCGCGGGTGGCAACACCATATATTTT.

The chain recombines TRBV12-5 with TRBJ2-6; 7 bases are shared with TRBD1. V shed 2 bases, J shed 0 bases, and the junction held 7 bases outside the gene matches. CDR1 LGHNT and CDR2 FRNRAP come from the germline V gene. The CDR3 runs 18 residues. In DNA form, the CDR3 reads TGTGCTAGTGGTTTGTCCAGGGACAGCGTCTCTGGGGCCAACGTCCTGACTTTC. It yields the protein CASGLSRDSVSGANVLTF.

This chain connects TRBV10-1 to TRBJ2-3; TRBD2 matches 10 bases. Germline loops: CDR1 WNHNN, CDR2 SYGVQD (reference sequence). The CDR3 spans 15 residues. Trimming took 2 bases from V and 1 from J; bases not matched to a gene: 0. This CDR3 reads CASSEGLAGTDTQYF. Here the CDR3 DNA reads TGCGCCAGCAGTGAGGGACTAGCGGGCACAGATACGCAGTATTTT.

The chain carries TRBV7-2 and TRBJ2-7, with D possibly matching TRBD2 (7 bases). The CDR3 is made up of 15 amino acids. Per germline, CDR1 SGHTA and CDR2 FQGNSA. Trimming pared 1 base from V and 0 bases from J, leaving 10 bases between. The CDR3 DNA sequence: TGTGCCAGCAGCTTAGTTGCGGGGGCCTCCTACGAGCAGTACTTC. Amino acid sequence: CASSLVAGASYEQYF.

The gene calls are TRBV27 and TRBJ1-3, with 9 positions matching TRBD1. The CDR3 is made up of 17 amino acids. V shed 6 bases and J 4 bases; nucleotides not matched to a gene: 13. Germline values: CDR1 MNHEY, CDR2 SMNVEV (reference sequence). This CDR3 is CASSLQRTGESGNTIYF. For the CDR3, the DNA is TGTGCCAGCAGCCTACAAAGGACAGGGGAATCAGGAAACACCATATATTTT.

This clone was seen just once. The V and J genes are TRBV27 and TRBJ1-5; no firm D call. The V and J ends lost 1 base and 2 bases respectively, with 9 bases between them. Germline values: CDR1 MNHEY, CDR2 SMNVEV (reference sequence). This CDR3 is built from 15 residues. The CDR3 nucleotides read TGTGCCAGCAGTTTATGGGCCGGAGGCAATCAGCCCCAGCATTTT. Translated: CASSLWAGGNQPQHF.

The chain carries TRBV30 and TRBJ1-2; D is uncertain. The germline gives CDR1 GTSNPN, CDR2 SVGIG (reference sequence). V was clipped by 4 bases and J by 2 bases, with 8 bases between them. The CDR3 length is 12 residues. The CDR3 region is CAWNPGNYGYTF. In DNA, the CDR3 is TGTGCCTGGAACCCGGGGAACTATGGCTACACCTTC.

This chain uses TRBV5-5 with TRBJ2-1, with TRBD2 identical over 8 bases. Trimming at V came to 1 base and at J to 3 bases, leaving 3 bases not matched to a gene. CDR1 is SGHKS, CDR2 YYEKEE, per germline (reference sequence). This CDR3 has 15 amino acids. CDR3 amino acids: CASSLSGSLYNEQFF. The CDR3 DNA is TGTGCCAGCAGCTTGAGCGGGAGTCTCTACAATGAGCAGTTCTTC. The whole variable domain, remainder taken from reference TRBV5-5 and TRBJ2-1, is DAGVTQSPTHLIKTRGQQVTLRCSPISGHKSVSWYQQVLGQGPQFIFQYYEKEERGRGNFPDRFSARQFPNYSSELNVNALLLGDSALYLCASSLSGSLYNEQFFGPGTRLTVL.

This sequence joins TRBV14 and TRBJ2-6; TRBD2 might be the D (6 bases). V was clipped by 4 bases and J by 17 bases, with 15 bases between them. Germline CDR1 SGHDN, CDR2 FVKESK. The CDR3 is 12 amino acids. CDR3 DNA: TGTGCCAGCAGCCCGGGGGTGGGGCTAATGACTTTC. Protein product: CASSPGVGLMTF. Full variable domain (remainder filled in from reference TRBV14 and TRBJ2-6): EAGVTQFPSHSVIEKGQTVTLRCDPISGHDNLYWYRRVMGKEIKFLLHFVKESKQDESGMPNNRFLAERTGGTYSTLKVQPAELEDSGVYFCASSPGVGLMTFGAGSRLTVL.

There are a few counts of this clone. The chain couples TRBV25-1 to TRBJ1-6; 9 nucleotides line up with TRBD1. Germline V lookup: CDR1 MGHDK, CDR2 SYGVNS. The CDR3 loop spans 15 amino acids. V lost 4 bases to trimming and J lost 6 bases; unmatched junction nucleotides: 4. CDR3 sequence (DNA): TGTGCCAGCAGTGGATCACAGGGGGCTAATTCACCCCTCCACTTT. Residues: CASSGSQGANSPLHF. Based on the CDR3 plus reference TRBV25-1 and TRBJ1-6, the full variable domain is EADIYQTPRYLVIGTGKKITLECSQTMGHDKMYWYQQDPGMELHLIHYSYGVNSTEKGDLSSESTVSRIRTEHFPLTLESARPSHTSQYLCASSGSQGANSPLHFGNGTRLTVT.

The chain joins TRBV5-5 to TRBJ2-7; possible D gene TRBD2, 6 bases. V was shortened by 2 bases and J by 3 bases, with 12 bases between the two germline ends. In germline, CDR1 is SGHKS, CDR2 YYEKEE (reference sequence). This CDR3 region has 14 residues. Written as DNA, the CDR3 is TGTGCCAGCAGCTTCGGGACTGAGTACTACGAGCAGTACTTC. This codes for CASSFGTEYYEQYF.

This clone has more than one count but fewer than ten. The chain uses TRBV6-1 and TRBJ1-2; a possible D gene is TRBD1 (6 bases). V was pared by 10 bases and J by 4 bases, with 16 bases between. The CDR3 consists of 13 residues. Germline loops: CDR1 MNHNS, CDR2 SASEGT. The CDR3 protein is CATSLDRSYGYTF. The DNA for the CDR3 is TGTGCCACCTCCCTTGACAGGTCCTATGGCTACACCTTC.

This clone was observed a handful of times. The chain couples TRBV6-9 to TRBJ2-2, with D perhaps matching TRBD2 (6 bases). The CDR3 contains 15 residues. V was pared by 5 bases and J by 4 bases, with 14 bases between. CDR1 is MNHGY and CDR2 is SVAAGI in the germline V gene. The CDR3 sequence: CASSELAGGTGELFF. The CDR3, as DNA: TGTGCCAGCAGTGAATTGGCCGGGGGCACCGGGGAGCTGTTTTTT.

This clone was seen a handful of times. The chain is built from TRBV6-1 and TRBJ1-1; the match to TRBD1 covers 8 bases. V shed 5 bases and J 1 base; nucleotides not matched to a gene: 3. The CDR3 runs 14 residues. CDR1 is MNHNS and CDR2 is SASEGT in the germline V gene. CDR3: CASSWTGKNTEAFF. The CDR3 DNA sequence: TGTGCCAGCAGTTGGACAGGGAAGAACACTGAAGCTTTCTTT.

This clone came up a few times. The chain combines TRBV6-6 with TRBJ2-7, with TRBD2 matching over 11 bases. With 4 bases clipped from V and 7 bases from J, the junction kept 3 bases outside the gene matches. This CDR3 has 13 amino acids. Looked up from germline, CDR1 is MNHNY and CDR2 is SVGAGI (reference sequence). CDR3: CASSWRTSGEQYF. The CDR3 DNA sequence: TGTGCCAGCAGTTGGCGGACTAGCGGGGAGCAGTACTTC.

This sequence joins TRBV14 and TRBJ2-3, with TRBD2 as a possible D gene (5 bases). Germline values: CDR1 SGHDN, CDR2 FVKESK. CDR3 length equals 16 residues. V was cut by 0 bases and J by 2 bases, with 12 bases left in between. The CDR3 loop reads CASSQDRTYNTDTQYF. The CDR3 DNA reads as TGTGCCAGCAGCCAAGACAGGACTTACAACACAGATACGCAGTATTTT.

In this sample, this clone is medium-sized (0.01 to 0.1%). V gene TRBV2 combines with J gene TRBJ2-7; 8 bases align to TRBD2. This CDR3 is 14 amino acids long. The germline CDR1 and CDR2 sequences are SNHLY and FYNNEI. V was clipped by 4 bases and J by 7 bases; unmatched bases: 9. CDR3 bases: TGTGCCAGCAGTGGAGTAGCGGGACTGGGTGAGCAGTACTTC. Translating it yields CASSGVAGLGEQYF.

This clone was seen a handful of times. The V call is TRBV7-9, the J call TRBJ2-3, with 7 bases that match TRBD2. The V gene's germline CDR1 is SEHNR and CDR2 FQNEAQ (reference sequence). The CDR3 spans 16 residues. Trimming took 2 bases from V and 0 from J; bases not matched to a gene: 5. The CDR3 coding sequence is TGTGCCAGCAGCTTAAGCGGGGCAATCAGCACAGATACGCAGTATTTT. It specifies CASSLSGAISTDTQYF.